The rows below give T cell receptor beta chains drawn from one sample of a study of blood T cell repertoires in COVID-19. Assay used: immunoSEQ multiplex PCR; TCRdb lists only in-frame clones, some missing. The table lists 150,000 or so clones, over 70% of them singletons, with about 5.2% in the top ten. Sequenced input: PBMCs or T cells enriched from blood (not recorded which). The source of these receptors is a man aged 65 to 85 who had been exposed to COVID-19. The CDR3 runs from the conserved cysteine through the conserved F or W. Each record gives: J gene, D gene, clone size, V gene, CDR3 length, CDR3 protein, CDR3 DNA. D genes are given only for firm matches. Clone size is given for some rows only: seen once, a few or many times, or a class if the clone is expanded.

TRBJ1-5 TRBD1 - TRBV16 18 CASSQSDLRDRGHQPQHF TGTGCCAGCAGCCAATCTGATCTGCGGGACAGGGGGCATCAGCCCCAGCATTTT
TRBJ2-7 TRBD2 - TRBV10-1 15 CASRDSKRGSFVQYF TGCGCCAGCAGGGATTCTAAGCGGGGGAGCTTTGTGCAGTACTTC
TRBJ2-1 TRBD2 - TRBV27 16 CASRTGLAGYPDEQFF TGTGCCAGCCGCACCGGACTAGCGGGATATCCCGATGAGCAGTTCTTC
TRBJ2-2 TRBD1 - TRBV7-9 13 CASKEQGPGELFF TGTGCCAGCAAAGAACAGGGGCCCGGGGAGCTGTTTTTT
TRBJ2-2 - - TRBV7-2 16 CASSPRTVLDTGELFF TGTGCCAGCAGCCCTAGGACAGTCTTGGACACCGGGGAGCTGTTTTTT
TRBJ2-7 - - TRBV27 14 CASRSLTGLGEQYF TGTGCCAGCAGGAGTTTGACAGGTCTAGGTGAGCAGTACTTC
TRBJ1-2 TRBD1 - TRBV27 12 CASSSTGGGYTF TGTGCCAGCAGCTCAACAGGGGGTGGCTACACCTTC
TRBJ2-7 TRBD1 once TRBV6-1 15 CASSDWTGVSYEQYF TGTGCCAGCAGTGATTGGACAGGGGTCTCCTACGAGCAGTACTTC
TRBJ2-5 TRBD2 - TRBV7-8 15 CASSPRLAGGKTQYF TGTGCCAGCAGCCCCCGACTAGCGGGAGGGAAGACCCAGTACTTC
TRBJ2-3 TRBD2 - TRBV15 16 CATRPVGELARDTQYF TGTGCCACCAGGCCGGTGGGGGAACTAGCGCGAGATACGCAGTATTTT
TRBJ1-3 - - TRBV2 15 CASSRTGYSGNTIYF TGTGCCAGCAGCCGGACTGGTTACTCTGGAAACACCATATATTTT
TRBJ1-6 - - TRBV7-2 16 CASSLGVQSQRSPLHF TGTGCCAGCAGCTTAGGGGTACAATCCCAGCGGTCACCCCTCCACTTT
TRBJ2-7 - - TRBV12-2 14 CASRLELLPYEQYF TGTGCAAGTCGCTTAGAGCTCCTTCCCTACGAGCAGTACTTC
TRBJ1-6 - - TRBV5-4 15 CASSFRDGRNSPLHF TGTGCCAGCAGCTTCCGGGACGGGAGGAATTCACCCCTCCACTTT
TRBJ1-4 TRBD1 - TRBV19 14 CASRGQSRTEKLFF TGTGCCAGTAGGGGACAGTCACGCACTGAAAAACTGTTTTTT
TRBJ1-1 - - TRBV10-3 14 CAISDLGLNTEAFF TGTGCCATCAGTGACCTGGGCCTGAACACTGAAGCTTTCTTT
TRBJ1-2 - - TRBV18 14 CASSPQDSSYGYTF TGTGCCAGCTCACCACAGGACAGTTCCTATGGCTACACCTTC
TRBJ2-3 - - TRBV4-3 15 CASRSGLNRGDTQYF TGCGCCAGCAGAAGCGGACTAAATCGGGGAGATACGCAGTATTTT
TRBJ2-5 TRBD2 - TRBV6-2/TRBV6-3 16 CASSYSLREVRETQYF TGTGCCAGCAGTTACTCTTTGCGGGAGGTGCGAGAGACCCAGTACTTC
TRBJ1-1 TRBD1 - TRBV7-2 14 CASSFQGAGAEAFF TGTGCCAGCAGCTTCCAGGGGGCAGGGGCTGAAGCTTTCTTT
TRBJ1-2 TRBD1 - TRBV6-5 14 CASGLGTGSNGYTF TGTGCCAGCGGTCTAGGGACAGGGTCGAATGGCTACACCTTC
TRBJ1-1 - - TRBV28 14 CASRGTRPGLRAFF TGTGCCAGCAGGGGCACTCGACCGGGACTAAGGGCTTTCTTT
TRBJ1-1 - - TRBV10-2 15 CASSDRGHGDTEAFF TGCGCCAGCAGTGATAGGGGCCATGGGGACACTGAAGCTTTCTTT
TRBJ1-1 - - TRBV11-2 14 CASSPTTPNTEAFF TGTGCCAGCAGCCCAACTACACCGAACACTGAAGCTTTCTTT
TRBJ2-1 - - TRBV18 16 CASSPPPGSSYNEQFF TGTGCCAGCTCACCACCGCCTGGGAGCTCCTACAATGAGCAGTTCTTC
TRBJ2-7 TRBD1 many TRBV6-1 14 CASSNGIQGNEQYF TGTGCCAGCTCGAACGGTATACAGGGGAACGAGCAGTACTTC
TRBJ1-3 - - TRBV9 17 CASSVAVGQGRGNTIYF TGTGCCAGCAGCGTAGCGGTCGGGCAGGGCCGTGGAAACACCATATATTTT
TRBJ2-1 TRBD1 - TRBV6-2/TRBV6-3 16 CASTPPRDRGRNEQFF TGTGCCAGCACCCCCCCCCGGGACAGGGGCAGGAATGAGCAGTTCTTC
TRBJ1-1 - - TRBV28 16 CASIMVQNRGLAEAFF TGTGCCAGCATCATGGTTCAGAATAGGGGCCTTGCTGAAGCTTTCTTT
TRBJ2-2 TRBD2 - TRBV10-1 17 CASSGGGLAGNTGELFF TGCGCCAGCAGTGGCGGCGGACTAGCGGGAAACACCGGGGAGCTGTTTTTT
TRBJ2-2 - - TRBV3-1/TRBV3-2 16 CASSHRLVTNTGELFF TGTGCCAGCAGCCATAGACTCGTCACAAACACCGGGGAGCTGTTTTTT
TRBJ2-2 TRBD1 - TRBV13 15 CASSPRTGRTGELFF TGTGCCAGCAGCCCGCGGACAGGGCGGACCGGGGAGCTGTTTTTT
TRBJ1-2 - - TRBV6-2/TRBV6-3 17 CASSYSARDKENYGYTF TGTGCCAGCAGTTACTCAGCCAGGGATAAGGAAAACTATGGCTACACCTTC
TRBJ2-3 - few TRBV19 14 CASSGRGLTDTQYF TGTGCCAGTAGTGGTAGAGGTTTGACAGATACGCAGTATTTT
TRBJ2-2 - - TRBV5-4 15 CASSFSGFNTGELFF TGTGCCAGCAGCTTCAGCGGCTTCAACACCGGGGAGCTGTTTTTT
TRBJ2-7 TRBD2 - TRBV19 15 CATSRAGFSSYEQYF TGTGCCACTTCAAGAGCGGGATTCAGCTCCTACGAGCAGTACTTC
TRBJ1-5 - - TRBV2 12 CASKWGDQPQHF TGTGCCAGCAAGTGGGGCGATCAGCCCCAGCATTTT
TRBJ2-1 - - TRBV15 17 CATSRVVGRDTRNEQFF TGTGCCACCAGCAGAGTAGTCGGCCGGGATACGCGGAATGAGCAGTTCTTC
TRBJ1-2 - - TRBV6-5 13 CASSSTGVGGYTF TGTGCCAGCAGTTCCACAGGAGTGGGGGGCTACACCTTC
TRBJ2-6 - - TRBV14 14 CASSQGGGANVLTF TGTGCCAGCAGCCAAGGCGGAGGGGCCAACGTCCTGACTTTC